This T cell receptor beta chain was observed in a study of T-cell memory formation after mild COVID-19. Study details: TCR clusters were largely donor specific. Points from the study as a whole: CD4+ clones that contracted lay mainly in CM and EM; CD8+ ones lay in EMRA. Day 15 to 85 contracting clones showed balanced CD4/CD8; day 15 to 37 expanders favored CD4+. Researchers found some responding clones in pre-infection memory, a sign that cross-reactive memory joined.

In this sample, this clonotype turned up many times. Its target is unknown. Using its own MiXCR run on the 5' RACE reads, TCRdb lists one record per CDR3 protein. Of about 430,000 distinct CDR3 sequences listed, 20% to 30% are singletons. Germline V gene lookup returns CDR1 MNHEY and CDR2 SVGEGT. V gave up 1 base and J gave up 3 bases, with 12 bases separating them. The CDR3 has 15 residues. The sequence derives from an adult woman who had mild COVID-19 (a few samples of this study predate the infection). Cell type and time point are not known. Sequencing was carried out using PBMCs or a T cell subset sorted from them (not recorded which). The rearrangement links TRBV6-2 or TRBV6-3 to TRBJ2-5; D gene ambiguous. CDR3 amino acids: CASSYWGIREETQYF. CDR3 sequence (DNA): TGTGCCAGCAGTTACTGGGGTATTCGGGAAGAGACCCAGTACTTC.